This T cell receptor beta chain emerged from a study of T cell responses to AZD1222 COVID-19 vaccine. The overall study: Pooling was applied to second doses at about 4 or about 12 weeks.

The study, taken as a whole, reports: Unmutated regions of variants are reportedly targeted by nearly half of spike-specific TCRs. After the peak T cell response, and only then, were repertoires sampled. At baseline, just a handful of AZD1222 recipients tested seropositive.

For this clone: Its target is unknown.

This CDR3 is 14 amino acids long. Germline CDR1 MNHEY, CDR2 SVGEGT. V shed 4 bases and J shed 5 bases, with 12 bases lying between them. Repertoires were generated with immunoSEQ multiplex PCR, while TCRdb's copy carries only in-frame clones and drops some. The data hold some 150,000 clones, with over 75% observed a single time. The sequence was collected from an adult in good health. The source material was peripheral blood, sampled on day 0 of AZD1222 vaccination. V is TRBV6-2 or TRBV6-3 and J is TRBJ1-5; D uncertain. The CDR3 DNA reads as TGTGCCAGCAGTTCGGCCGACGGTTATCAGCCCCAGCATTTT. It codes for CASSSADGYQPQHF.